Shown below are 18 T cell receptor beta chains from a single sample sequenced in a study of blood T cells in healthy people across ages. A J-beta primer mix and a sample-barcoded 5' primer were used in a second PCR of about 7 to 12 cycles. In TCRdb, the 5' RACE reads were re-called with MiXCR into one record per CDR3 protein. The sample contains roughly 560,000 distinct CDR3 sequences, about 25% of which appear only once. These data were also reused for a study on T cells of mothers and their children.

Specimen: blood. These receptor sequences come from a boy aged 5-17 years in good health.

The chain combines TRBV7-2 with TRBJ1-4; tentatively, D is TRBD1 (5 bases). The V gene lost 1 base and the J gene lost 0 bases, with 6 bases spanning the gap. CDR1 and CDR2 from the germline V gene are SGHTA and FQGNSA. This CDR3 is built from 15 residues. The CDR3 DNA reads TGTGCCAGCAGCTTAGTCAGGGCAACTAATGAAAAACTGTTTTTT. This translates into CASSLVRATNEKLFF.

In its sample, this clonotype was seen a few times. The chain uses TRBV7-9 and TRBJ2-1; the D gene is possibly TRBD2 (6 bases). The germline V and J ends were trimmed by 4 bases and 8 bases, with 18 bases remaining between them. This CDR3 is 15 amino acids long. Looked up from germline, CDR1 is SEHNR and CDR2 is FQNEAQ (reference sequence). CDR3 residues: CASSSPWAGRYEQFF. In DNA form, the CDR3 reads TGTGCCAGCAGCTCGCCCTGGGCGGGAAGGTATGAGCAGTTCTTC.

A few counts support this clonotype. CDR3 in DNA: TGCGCCAGCAGCTTGGCGGACTACGGGTATTTT. Its protein product is CASSLADYGYF. The V gene is TRBV5-1, the J gene TRBJ2-3; D might be TRBD2 (6 bases). The CDR3 is 11 amino acids. V lost 0 bases and J 14 bases, leaving 10 bases between the germline ends. Germline V gives CDR1 SGHRS, CDR2 YFSETQ.

This clonotype was observed many times. The chain couples TRBV2 to TRBJ1-2; 10 bases are a match to TRBD1. Germline CDR1 SNHLY, CDR2 FYNNEI. The V segment lost 6 bases and the J segment 1 base; nucleotides outside the gene matches: 5. CDR3 length: 15 residues. The CDR3 loop is CASRRDRGNNYGYTF. Written as DNA, the CDR3 is TGTGCCAGCAGAAGGGACAGGGGAAATAACTATGGCTACACCTTC.

CDR3 sequence reads: CASSQEPVEAFF. CDR3 nucleotides: TGTGCCAGCAGCCAAGAGCCAGTGGAGGCTTTCTTT. This chain joins TRBV3-1 and TRBJ1-1, with D hard to call. The germline gives CDR1 LGHDT, CDR2 YNNKEL (reference sequence). The CDR3 runs 12 residues. V dropped 0 bases and J dropped 11 bases, with 10 bases sitting between them.

This clonotype was seen ten or more times. The chain links TRBV29-1 to TRBJ1-2; the match to TRBD1 covers 10 bases. Germline-derived CDR1 and CDR2 are SQVTM and ANQGSEA. Germline trimming cut 2 bases from V and 8 bases from J; bases unmatched to any gene: 5. CDR3 length: 13 amino acids. The CDR3 loop is CSVERDRGRGYTF. The CDR3 bases are TGCAGCGTTGAAAGAGACAGGGGGCGCGGCTACACCTTC.

The sample holds a few counts of this clonotype. This chain connects TRBV28 to TRBJ2-7; D is unresolved. V dropped 7 bases and J dropped 0 bases, with 10 bases sitting between them. This CDR3 comprises 13 residues. Germline V gene sequence: CDR1 MDHEN, CDR2 SYDVKM. The CDR3 reads CASKGWASYEQYF. CDR3 nucleotide sequence: TGTGCCAGCAAAGGATGGGCCTCCTACGAGCAGTACTTC.

This clonotype was observed a few times. Relative to the germline gene, one junction end is altered; a read error may explain this. The chain carries TRBV6-6 and TRBJ2-1; tentatively, D is TRBD2 (7 bases). CDR1 is MNHNY, CDR2 SVGAGI, per germline (reference sequence). The CDR3 runs to 13 residues. This CDR3 reads CVSPQGGVDEQFF. The CDR3 DNA reads as TGTGTCAGCCCCCAAGGGGGGGTGGATGAGCAGTTCTTC.

The rearrangement joins TRBV20-1 to TRBJ2-1; 7 nucleotides line up with TRBD1. The DNA end is more similar to TRBJ2-7, so the J call may be wrong. CDR3 length: 16 amino acids. CDR1 and CDR2 from the germline V gene are DFQATT and SNEGSKA (reference sequence). The CDR3, as DNA: TGCAGTGCTAGATTTTCGTCAGGGGACAGAGCCTACGAGCAGTACTTC. This encodes CSARFSSGDRAYEQYF.

This clonotype was detected only a few times. The chain is built from TRBV3-1 and TRBJ1-2; D unresolved. In germline, CDR1 is LGHDT, CDR2 YNNKEL (reference sequence). V dropped 0 bases and J dropped 7 bases, with 6 bases sitting between them. There are 12 residues in the CDR3. This chain's CDR3 is CASSQDGGGYTF. In DNA form, the CDR3 reads TGTGCCAGCAGCCAAGACGGTGGTGGCTACACCTTC.

The genes are TRBV29-1 and TRBJ2-3, with D tentatively TRBD2 (6 bases). Trimming took 6 bases from V and 4 from J, leaving 17 bases between them. This CDR3 has 14 residues. Germline V CDR1 and CDR2: SQVTM, ANQGSEA. The CDR3 DNA sequence: TGCAGCGTCCAAGCCCGACTAGTGGCAGATACGCAGTATTTT. It is translated as CSVQARLVADTQYF.

The rearrangement uses TRBV20-1 and TRBJ2-7, with D perhaps TRBD1 or TRBD2 (5 bases each). With 6 bases removed from V and 0 bases from J, the gap between germline ends came to 18 bases. The germline V gene has CDR1 DFQATT and CDR2 SNEGSKA (reference sequence). The CDR3 sequence is 15 residues long. In DNA form, the CDR3 reads TGCAGTGCCACGACGATCGGGACGGACTCCTACGAGCAGTACTTC. Protein sequence: CSATTIGTDSYEQYF.

This clonotype occurred many times. The chain carries TRBV6-5 and TRBJ1-2, with D possibly matching TRBD1 (5 bases). The CDR3 consists of 15 residues. Trimming shortened V by 5 bases and J by 5 bases, and 18 bases separated the two germline ends. The V gene's germline CDR1 is MNHEY and CDR2 SVGAGI. Here the CDR3 DNA reads TGTGCCAGCAGTCCCGCATGGGGGGACGGGTATGGCTACACCTTC. This translates into CASSPAWGDGYGYTF.

The sample holds a few counts of this clonotype. The chain is built from TRBV12-3 or TRBV12-4 and TRBJ1-5, with 8 nucleotides matching TRBD1. The CDR3 runs 19 residues. With 4 bases clipped from V and 0 bases from J, the junction kept 14 bases outside the gene matches. This CDR3 is CASSSRGTGSRLSNQPQHF. The CDR3, as DNA: TGTGCCAGCAGTTCTCGCGGGACAGGTAGTCGCCTTAGCAATCAGCCCCAGCATTTT.

The rearrangement joins TRBV11-2 to TRBJ2-5; D gene uncertain. Germline CDR1 SGHAT, CDR2 FQNNGV. Trimming removed 2 bases from V and 1 base from J, with 5 bases in between. CDR3 length: 13 residues. CDR3 in DNA: TGTGCCAGCAGCTTAAACCCCCAAGAGACCCAGTACTTC. It yields the protein CASSLNPQETQYF.

This clonotype has only one observation. This chain links TRBV7-9 with TRBJ2-7, with 11 positions matching TRBD1. The trim removed 5 bases at V and 3 bases at J, leaving 6 bases unmatched. CDR1 and CDR2 from the germline V gene are SEHNR and FQNEAQ (reference sequence). The CDR3 covers 15 residues. This CDR3 is CASSPPGQGVYEQYF. The CDR3 region has the DNA TGTGCCAGCAGCCCACCGGGACAGGGGGTCTACGAGCAGTACTTC. Full variable domain (remainder filled in from reference TRBV7-9 and TRBJ2-7): DTGVSQNPRHKITKRGQNVTFRCDPISEHNRLYWYRQTLGQGPEFLTYFQNEAQLEKSRLLSDRFSAERPKGSFSTLEIQRTEQGDSAMYLCASSPPGQGVYEQYFGPGTRLTVT.

CDR3 protein: CASRDGTASNYGYTF. The CDR3 coding sequence is TGTGCCAGCAGAGACGGGACAGCTTCTAACTATGGCTACACCTTC. The chain couples TRBV6-5 to TRBJ1-2, with TRBD1 identical over 7 bases. Trimming took 6 bases from V and 0 from J; bases not matched to a gene: 7. In germline, CDR1 is MNHEY, CDR2 SVGAGI. The CDR3 contains 15 residues.

This clonotype was observed at least ten times. V and J are TRBV20-1 and TRBJ2-7; 7 bases fit TRBD1. CDR3 length equals 11 residues. With 0 bases clipped from V and 7 bases from J, the junction kept 0 bases outside the gene matches. Germline V gene lookup returns CDR1 DFQATT and CDR2 SNEGSKA (reference sequence). The CDR3 sequence: CSAREDREQYF. CDR3 DNA sequence: TGCAGTGCTAGAGAGGACAGGGAGCAGTACTTC.